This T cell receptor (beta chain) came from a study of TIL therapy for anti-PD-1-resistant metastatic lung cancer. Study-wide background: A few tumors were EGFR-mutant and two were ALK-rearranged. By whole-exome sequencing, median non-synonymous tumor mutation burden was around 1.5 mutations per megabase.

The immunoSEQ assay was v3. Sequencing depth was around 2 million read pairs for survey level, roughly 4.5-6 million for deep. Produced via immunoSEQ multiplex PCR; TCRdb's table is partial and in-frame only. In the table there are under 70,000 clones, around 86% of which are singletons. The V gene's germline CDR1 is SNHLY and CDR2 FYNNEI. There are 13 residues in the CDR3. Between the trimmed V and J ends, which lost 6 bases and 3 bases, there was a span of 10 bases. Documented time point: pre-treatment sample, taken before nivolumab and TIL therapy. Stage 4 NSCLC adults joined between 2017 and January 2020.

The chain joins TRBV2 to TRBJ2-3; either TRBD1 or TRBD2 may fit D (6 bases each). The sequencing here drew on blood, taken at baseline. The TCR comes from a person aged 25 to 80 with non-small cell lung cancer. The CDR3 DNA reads TGTGCCAGCAGGGGGGGCTTGACAGATACGCAGTATTTT. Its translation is CASRGGLTDTQYF.